This T cell receptor (beta chain) was found in a study of blood T cell repertoires in COVID-19. Overall study context: COVID-19 samples collected from the United States, Italy and Spain covered acute and convalescent phases.

V was clipped by 3 bases and J by 4 bases, with 6 bases between them. CDR3 length equals 13 residues. Methods used by the authors: Amplified reference gene primers provided the basis for estimating nucleated cell counts. The assay was immunoSEQ multiplex PCR, and TCRdb's table has in-frame clones only and misses some. D and trimming were read from the DNA, whereas the V and J calls and clone size are those reported in that table. Here the sample spans about 140,000 clones, roughly 83% being singletons. Individuals in the exposed group had encountered a COVID-19 case within 2 weeks preceding study entry.

The sample comprised PBMCs or T cells enriched from blood (not recorded which). The chain joins TRBV12-3 or TRBV12-4 to TRBJ2-2; D remains ambiguous. The sequence was obtained from a man aged 70-80 years who had been exposed to COVID-19. DNA of the CDR3: TGTGCCAGCAGTTTGCAGGCCACCGGGGAGCTGTTTTTT. It specifies CASSLQATGELFF.